Presented here are 5 T cell receptor beta chains from one specimen sequenced in a study of blood T cell repertoires in COVID-19 (dated by TCRdb to about 2020). The library was built by means of the immunoSEQ multiplex PCR assay. Here the immuneACCESS table is served through TCRdb, limited to in-frame sequences with V and J called. Missing clones are a known gap in these copies; in checked studies unresolved V genes cover under half, and the rest lacks a known reason. This sample is represented by some 200,000 clones; 92% of them were singletons. The leading ten clones occupy 1% to 1.5% of the sample. Sequencing input: peripheral blood. The source of these receptors is a man between 25 and 39 years old with acute or convalescent COVID-19.

The chain links TRBV14 to TRBJ1-5; no clear D. This CDR3 spans 14 amino acids. Trimming shortened V by 5 bases and J by 1 base, and 9 bases separated the two germline ends. Germline CDR1 reads SGHDN; CDR2 reads FVKESK. CDR3 bases: TGTGCCAGCAGCGAGTTTTTGAGCAATCAGCCCCAGCATTTT. Its protein is CASSEFLSNQPQHF.

The genes are TRBV5-5 and TRBJ1-1, with a weak D call TRBD1 (6 bases). The V gene lost 2 bases and the J gene lost 7 bases, with 12 bases spanning the gap. The germline V gene has CDR1 SGHKS and CDR2 YYEKEE (reference sequence). The CDR3 has 13 amino acids. The CDR3: CASSLTDSREAFF. CDR3 in DNA: TGTGCCAGCAGCTTAACGGACAGTCGTGAAGCTTTCTTT.

The chain joins TRBV11-2 to TRBJ2-5; possibly TRBD2 for D (5 bases). V lost 5 bases and J 2 bases, leaving 15 bases between the germline ends. This CDR3 has 15 residues. The germline V gene has CDR1 SGHAT and CDR2 FQNNGV. CDR3 nucleotides: TGTGCCAGCAGCCCCCAAATACGAGGGCAAGAGACCCAGTACTTC. Its protein is CASSPQIRGQETQYF.

The CDR3 region is CASSFNVGGLETQYF. The CDR3 coding sequence is TGTGCCAGCAGCTTTAATGTGGGCGGGTTAGAGACCCAGTACTTC. The chain links TRBV13 to TRBJ2-5; D perhaps matches TRBD2 (5 bases). The CDR3 loop spans 15 amino acids. With 3 bases removed from V and 4 bases from J, the gap between germline ends came to 15 bases. Germline assignment: CDR1 PRHDT and CDR2 FYEKMQ (reference sequence).

The chain uses TRBV15 and TRBJ2-7, with 10 bases lining up with TRBD2. The germline V gene encodes CDR1 LNHNV and CDR2 YYDKDF (reference sequence). V shed 5 bases and J 2 bases; nucleotides not matched to a gene: 6. CDR3 length: 15 amino acids. This CDR3 is CATSQTSGLPYEQYF. CDR3 DNA sequence: TGTGCCACCAGCCAGACTAGCGGGCTCCCCTACGAGCAGTACTTC.